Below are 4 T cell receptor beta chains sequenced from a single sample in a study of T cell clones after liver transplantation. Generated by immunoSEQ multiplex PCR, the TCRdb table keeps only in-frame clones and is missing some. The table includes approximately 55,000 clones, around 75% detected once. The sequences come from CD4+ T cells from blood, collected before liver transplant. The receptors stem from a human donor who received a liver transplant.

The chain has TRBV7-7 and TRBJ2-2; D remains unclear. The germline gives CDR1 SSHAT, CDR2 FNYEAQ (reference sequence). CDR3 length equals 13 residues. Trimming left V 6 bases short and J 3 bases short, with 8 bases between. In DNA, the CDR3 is TGTGCCAGCAGACAATCCGACACCGGGGAGCTGTTTTTT. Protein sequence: CASRQSDTGELFF.

CDR3 DNA sequence: TGTGCCAGCCAGTCGTTATACCGGGACAGGGCGTATGGCTACACCTTC. Translation gives CASQSLYRDRAYGYTF. The chain combines TRBV19 with TRBJ1-2; TRBD1 agrees at 9 bases. V shed 9 bases and J 5 bases; nucleotides not matched to a gene: 16. The CDR3 length is 16 residues. Germline-derived CDR1 and CDR2 are LNHDA and SQIVND (reference sequence).

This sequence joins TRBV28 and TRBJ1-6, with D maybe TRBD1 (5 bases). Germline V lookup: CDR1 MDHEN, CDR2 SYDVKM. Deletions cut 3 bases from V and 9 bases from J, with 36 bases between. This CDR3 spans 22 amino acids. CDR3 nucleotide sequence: TGTGCCAGCAGTTTTTCCGGTCCGGCGGGGACTAGCGGGACGGGGGAGAGTTCACCCCTCCACTTT. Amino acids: CASSFSGPAGTSGTGESSPLHF.

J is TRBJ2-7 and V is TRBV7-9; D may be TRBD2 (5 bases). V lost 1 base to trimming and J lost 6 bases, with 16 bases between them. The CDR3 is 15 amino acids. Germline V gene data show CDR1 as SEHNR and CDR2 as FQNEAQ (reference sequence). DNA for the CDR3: TGTGCCAGCAGCTTAGGGGCGATGACTACTCGCGAGCAGTACTTC. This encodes CASSLGAMTTREQYF.